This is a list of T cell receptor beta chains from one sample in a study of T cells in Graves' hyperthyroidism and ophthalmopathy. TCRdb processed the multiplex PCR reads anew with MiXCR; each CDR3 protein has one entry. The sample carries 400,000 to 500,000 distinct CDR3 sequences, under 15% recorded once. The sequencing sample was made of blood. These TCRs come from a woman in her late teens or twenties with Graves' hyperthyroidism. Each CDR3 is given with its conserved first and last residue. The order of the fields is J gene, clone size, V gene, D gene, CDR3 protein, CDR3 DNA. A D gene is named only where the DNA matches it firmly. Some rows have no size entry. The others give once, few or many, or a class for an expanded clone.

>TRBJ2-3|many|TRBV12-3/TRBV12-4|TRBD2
CASSKPGLAGETDTQYF
TGTGCCAGCAGTAAACCGGGACTAGCGGGAGAAACAGATACGCAGTATTTT
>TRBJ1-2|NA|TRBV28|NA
CASSYRWSYGYTF
TGTGCCAGCAGTTATCGGTGGAGCTATGGCTACACCTTC
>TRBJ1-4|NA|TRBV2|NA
CASLGHRANEKLFF
TGTGCCAGCCTGGGACACCGGGCTAATGAAAAACTGTTTTTT
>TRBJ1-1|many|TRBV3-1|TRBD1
CASSPGTGRNTEAFF
TGTGCCAGCAGCCCTGGGACAGGTAGAAACACTGAAGCTTTCTTT
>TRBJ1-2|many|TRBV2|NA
CASRTASNYGYTF
TGTGCCAGCAGGACAGCCTCTAACTATGGCTACACCTTC
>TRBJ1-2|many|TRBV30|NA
CAWNQGFGYTF
TGTGCCTGGAATCAGGGATTCGGCTACACCTTC
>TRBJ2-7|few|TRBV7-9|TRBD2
CASSFSGRGDEQYF
TGTGCCAGCAGCTTTAGCGGGAGAGGCGACGAGCAGTACTTC
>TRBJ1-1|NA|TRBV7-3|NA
CASRKDNTEAFF
TGTGCCAGCAGAAAGGACAACACTGAAGCTTTCTTT
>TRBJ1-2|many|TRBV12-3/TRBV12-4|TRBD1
CASTLHRGANYGYTF
TGTGCCAGCACCCTTCACAGGGGGGCTAACTATGGCTACACCTTC
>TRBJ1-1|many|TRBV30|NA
CAWGQTNTEAFF
TGTGCCTGGGGACAGACGAACACTGAAGCTTTCTTT
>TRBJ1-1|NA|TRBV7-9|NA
CASIAGNLNTEAFF
TGTGCCAGCATTGCAGGTAACTTGAACACTGAAGCTTTCTTT
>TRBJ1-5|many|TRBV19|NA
CASRSEGGADQPQHF
TGTGCCAGTAGATCAGAGGGTGGGGCTGATCAGCCCCAGCATTTT
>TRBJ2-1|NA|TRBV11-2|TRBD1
CASRIRTGGFDEQFF
TGTGCCAGCAGAATTCGGACAGGGGGGTTCGATGAGCAGTTCTTC
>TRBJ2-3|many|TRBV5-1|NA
CASSLVAGISTDTQYF
TGCGCCAGCAGCTTGGTGGCGGGAATAAGCACAGATACGCAGTATTTT
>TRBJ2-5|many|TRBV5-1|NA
CASSLALASRSETQYF
TGCGCCAGCAGCTTGGCTCTAGCATCTCGCTCCGAGACCCAGTACTTC
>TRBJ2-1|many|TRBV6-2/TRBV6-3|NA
CASSLQFGEQFF
TGTGCCAGCAGTCTCCAGTTCGGTGAGCAGTTCTTC
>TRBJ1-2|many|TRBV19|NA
CASSLRTVHYGYTF
TGTGCCAGTAGTCTTCGGACAGTCCATTATGGCTACACCTTC
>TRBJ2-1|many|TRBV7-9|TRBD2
CASSSTSGGYNEQFF
TGTGCCAGCAGCTCGACTAGCGGGGGCTACAATGAGCAGTTCTTC
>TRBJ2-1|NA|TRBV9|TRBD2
CASSPEGLAGVRQFF
TGTGCCAGCAGCCCGGAGGGGCTAGCGGGAGTTCGGCAGTTCTTC
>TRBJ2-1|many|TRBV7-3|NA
CASSFGRGPNEQFF
TGTGCCAGCAGCTTCGGTCGGGGGCCCAATGAGCAGTTCTTC
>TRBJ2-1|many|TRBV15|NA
CATSGGTVRRNNEQFF
TGTGCCACCAGCGGGGGGACCGTACGCCGAAACAATGAGCAGTTCTTC
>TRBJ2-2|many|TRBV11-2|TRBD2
CASSPVAGANTGELFF
TGTGCCAGCAGCCCTGTAGCGGGAGCAAACACCGGGGAGCTGTTTTTT
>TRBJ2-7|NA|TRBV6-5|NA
CASSYGGNYEQYF
TGTGCCAGCAGTTACGGGGGGAACTACGAGCAGTACTTC
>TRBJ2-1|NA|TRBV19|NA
CASSGWDSNNEQFF
TGTGCCAGTAGTGGCTGGGACTCCAACAATGAGCAGTTCTTC
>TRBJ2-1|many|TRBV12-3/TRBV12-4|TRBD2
CASSRLAGVGNEQFF
TGTGCCAGCAGCAGACTAGCGGGAGTCGGCAATGAGCAGTTCTTC
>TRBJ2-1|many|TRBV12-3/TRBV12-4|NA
CASSYYNEQFF
TGTGCCAGCAGCTACTACAATGAGCAGTTCTTC
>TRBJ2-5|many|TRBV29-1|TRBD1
CSASSGGEETQYF
TGCAGCGCCTCATCAGGGGGTGAAGAGACCCAGTACTTC
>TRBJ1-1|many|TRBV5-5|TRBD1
CASSPGTANTEAFF
TGTGCCAGCAGCCCCGGGACAGCGAACACTGAAGCTTTCTTT
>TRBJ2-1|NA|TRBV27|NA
CASSPILYSGNEQFF
TGTGCCAGCAGTCCAATCCTCTACTCGGGCAATGAGCAGTTCTTC
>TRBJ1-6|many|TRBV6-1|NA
CASSETTKLNSPLHF
TGTGCCAGCAGTGAAACAACTAAACTTAATTCACCCCTCCACTTT
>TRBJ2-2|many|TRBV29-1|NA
CSVRLVEAGELFF
TGCAGCGTTCGATTGGTGGAGGCCGGGGAGCTGTTTTTT
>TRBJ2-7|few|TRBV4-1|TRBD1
CASSHGPGQGDYEQYF
TGCGCCAGCAGCCATGGACCGGGACAGGGGGACTACGAGCAGTACTTC
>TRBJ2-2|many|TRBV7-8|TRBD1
CASRKGQGRSDTGELFF
TGTGCCAGCAGGAAGGGACAGGGAAGGTCGGACACCGGGGAGCTGTTTTTT
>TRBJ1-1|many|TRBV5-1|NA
CASSLAAGGWKNTEAFF
TGCGCCAGCAGCTTGGCGGCGGGGGGCTGGAAGAACACTGAAGCTTTCTTT
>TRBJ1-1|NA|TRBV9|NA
CASSVAIESNTEAFF
TGTGCCAGCAGCGTAGCTATAGAATCGAACACTGAAGCTTTCTTT
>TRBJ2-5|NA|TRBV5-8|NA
CASSQRSQGAETQYF
TGTGCCAGCAGCCAGCGGTCGCAGGGCGCGGAGACCCAGTACTTC
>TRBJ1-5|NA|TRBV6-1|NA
CASSPDDEDSNQPQHF
TGTGCCAGCAGCCCCGATGACGAGGATAGCAATCAGCCCCAGCATTTT
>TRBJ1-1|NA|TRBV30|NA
CAWSRAQAFF
TGTGCCTGGAGTAGGGCACAAGCTTTCTTT
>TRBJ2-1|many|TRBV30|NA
CASTLSNEQFF
TGTGCCTCAACCCTTTCCAATGAGCAGTTCTTC
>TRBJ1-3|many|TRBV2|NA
CASSEEAEGNTIYF
TGTGCCAGCAGTGAGGAGGCCGAAGGAAACACCATATATTTT
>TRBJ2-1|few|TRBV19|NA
CASRTPGTTYNEQFF
TGTGCCAGTAGGACCCCCGGGACCACCTACAATGAGCAGTTCTTC
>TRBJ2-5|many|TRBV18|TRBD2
CASSSGTSGSETQYF
TGTGCCAGCTCATCTGGGACTAGCGGGAGTGAGACCCAGTACTTC
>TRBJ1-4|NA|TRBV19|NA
CASRLSRRTNEKLFF
TGTGCCAGTAGGCTCTCCAGGCGAACTAATGAAAAACTGTTTTTT
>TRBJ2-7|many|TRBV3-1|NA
CASSSGIGPYEQYF
TGTGCCAGCAGCTCCGGGATTGGACCCTACGAGCAGTACTTC
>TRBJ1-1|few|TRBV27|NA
CATGIGENTEAFF
TGTGCCACCGGGATTGGGGAGAACACTGAAGCTTTCTTT
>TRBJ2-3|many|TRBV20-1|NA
CSQHSEGPGDTQYF
TGCAGCCAACACTCCGAAGGGCCGGGAGATACGCAGTATTTT
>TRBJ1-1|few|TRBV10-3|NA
CAISERVRSDTEAFF
TGTGCCATCAGTGAAAGGGTCAGGTCGGACACTGAAGCTTTCTTT
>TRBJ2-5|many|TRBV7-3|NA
CASSLYPGRSATQYF
TGTGCCAGCAGCTTATACCCAGGACGTAGTGCGACCCAGTACTTC
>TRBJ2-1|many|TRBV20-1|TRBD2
CSASASGYNEQFF
TGCAGTGCTAGCGCTAGCGGCTACAATGAGCAGTTCTTC
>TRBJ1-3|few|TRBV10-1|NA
CASAGTVGNTIYF
TGCGCCAGCGCCGGGACGGTTGGAAACACCATATATTTT
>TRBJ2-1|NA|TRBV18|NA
CASSPGMQGGSWDEQFF
TGTGCCAGCTCACCAGGAATGCAGGGCGGGTCCTGGGATGAGCAGTTCTTC
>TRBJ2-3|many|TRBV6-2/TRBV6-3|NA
CASTPAWTTNGTDTQYF
TGTGCCAGCACGCCCGCGTGGACCACCAACGGCACAGATACGCAGTATTTT
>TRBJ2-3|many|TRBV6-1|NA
CASSEQTGAATDTQYF
TGTGCCAGCAGTGAACAGACCGGCGCGGCAACAGATACGCAGTATTTT
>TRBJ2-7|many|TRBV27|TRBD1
CASSLKVPTGGYEQYF
TGTGCCAGCAGTTTAAAGGTCCCGACAGGGGGGTACGAGCAGTACTTC
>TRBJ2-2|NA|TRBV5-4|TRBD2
CASSWDYGGELFF
TGTGCCAGCAGCTGGGACTATGGCGGGGAGCTGTTTTTT
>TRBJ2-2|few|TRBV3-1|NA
CASSRGANGELFF
TGTGCCAGCAGCCGAGGGGCGAACGGGGAGCTGTTTTTT
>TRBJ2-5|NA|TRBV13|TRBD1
CASSSRDRGLETQYF
TGTGCCAGCAGCTCCCGGGACAGGGGATTGGAGACCCAGTACTTC
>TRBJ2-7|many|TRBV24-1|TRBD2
CATSDPGTTDEQYF
TGTGCCACCAGTGATCCCGGGACTACCGACGAGCAGTACTTC
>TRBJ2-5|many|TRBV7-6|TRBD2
CASSLGAGARETQYF
TGTGCCAGCAGCTTAGGAGCGGGAGCGAGAGAGACCCAGTACTTC
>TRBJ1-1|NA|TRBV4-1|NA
CASSRGPQNTEAFF
TGCGCCAGCAGTCGGGGGCCGCAGAACACTGAAGCTTTCTTT